The source of this T cell receptor (beta chain) is a study of tumor and adjacent non-tumor tissue in lung cancer. Findings and caveats of the study: In normal lung, the top 100 clones were significantly more dominant than in tumor. Patients with more diverse tumor TCRs had worse survival.

TCRbeta libraries were built with three rounds of nested PCR, modified from ARM-PCR. One entry per CDR3 protein results from TCRdb running MiXCR on the multiplex PCR reads. This repertoire shows 120,000 or so distinct CDR3 sequences, approximately 66% found once; its top ten account for over 10%. This sample's RNA came from whole unsorted tissue. Newly diagnosed lung cancer patients had thoracic surgery in China, August–late 2014, without prior chemotherapy. As to this clonotype: Its antigen is as yet unknown. Germline and junction disagree at one end, which may indicate a read error.

CDR3 length equals 13 residues. The germline CDR1 and CDR2 sequences are SGHAT and FQNNGV. The source is a man aged 25-40 years with non-small cell lung cancer. This sequence joins TRBV11-2 and TRBJ1-1; D gene uncertain. Sequencing input: lung tumor tissue. The CDR3 nucleotides read TGTACCAGCAGCTTACACGATGTGACTGAAGCTTTCTTT. Translation gives CTSSLHDVTEAFF. The full variable domain, in which reference TRBV11-2 and TRBJ1-1 provide the parts outside the CDR3, is EAGVAQSPRYKIIEKRQSVAFWCNPISGHATLYWYQQILGQGPKLLIQFQNNGVVDDSQLPKDRFSAERLKGVDSTLKIQPAKLEDSAVYLCTSSLHDVTEAFFGQGTRLTVV.